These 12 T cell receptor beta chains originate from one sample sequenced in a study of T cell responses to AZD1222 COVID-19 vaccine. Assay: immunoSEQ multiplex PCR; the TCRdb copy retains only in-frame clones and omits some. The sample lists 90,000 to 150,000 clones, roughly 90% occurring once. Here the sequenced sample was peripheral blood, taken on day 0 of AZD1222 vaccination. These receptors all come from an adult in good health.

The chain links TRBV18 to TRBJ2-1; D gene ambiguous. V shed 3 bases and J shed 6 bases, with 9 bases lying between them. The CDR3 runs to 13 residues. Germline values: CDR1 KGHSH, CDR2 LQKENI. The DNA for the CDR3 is TGTGCCAGCTCACCGGACCGCCCCAATGAGCAGTTCTTC. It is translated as CASSPDRPNEQFF.

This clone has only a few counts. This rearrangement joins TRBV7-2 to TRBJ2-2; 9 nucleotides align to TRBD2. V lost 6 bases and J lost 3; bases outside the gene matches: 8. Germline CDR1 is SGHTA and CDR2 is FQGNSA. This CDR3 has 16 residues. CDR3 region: CASRYGLALDTGELFF. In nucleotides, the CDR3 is TGTGCCAGCAGATATGGACTAGCGCTTGACACCGGGGAGCTGTTTTTT.

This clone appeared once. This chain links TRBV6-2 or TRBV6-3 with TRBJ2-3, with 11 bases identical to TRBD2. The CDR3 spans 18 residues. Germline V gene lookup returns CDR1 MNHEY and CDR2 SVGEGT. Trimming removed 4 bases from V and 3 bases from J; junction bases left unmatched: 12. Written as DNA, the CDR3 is TGTGCCAGCAGTTCACTAGCGGGGGCCCCTAAGGCGACAGATACGCAGTATTTT. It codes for CASSSLAGAPKATDTQYF.

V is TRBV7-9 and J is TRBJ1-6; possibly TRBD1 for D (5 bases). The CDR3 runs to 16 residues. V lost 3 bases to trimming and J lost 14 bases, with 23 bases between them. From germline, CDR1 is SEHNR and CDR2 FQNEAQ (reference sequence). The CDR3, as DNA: TGTGCCAGCAGCTTTTGGAAAGGGCAGGGCGAGAAATCCCTCCACTTT. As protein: CASSFWKGQGEKSLHF.

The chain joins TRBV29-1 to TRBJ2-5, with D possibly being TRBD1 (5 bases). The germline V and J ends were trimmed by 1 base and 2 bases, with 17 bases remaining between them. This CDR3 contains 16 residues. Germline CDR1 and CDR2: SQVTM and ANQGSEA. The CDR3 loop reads CSVEGLTAGLQETQYF. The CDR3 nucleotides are TGCAGCGTTGAAGGCCTGACAGCCGGGTTGCAAGAGACCCAGTACTTC.

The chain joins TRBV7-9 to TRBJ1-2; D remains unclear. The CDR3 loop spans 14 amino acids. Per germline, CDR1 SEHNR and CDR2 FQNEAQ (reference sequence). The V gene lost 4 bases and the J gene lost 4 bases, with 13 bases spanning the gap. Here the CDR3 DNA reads TGTGCCAGCAGCTCGTCAACGGTCTTCTATGGCTACACCTTC. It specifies CASSSSTVFYGYTF.

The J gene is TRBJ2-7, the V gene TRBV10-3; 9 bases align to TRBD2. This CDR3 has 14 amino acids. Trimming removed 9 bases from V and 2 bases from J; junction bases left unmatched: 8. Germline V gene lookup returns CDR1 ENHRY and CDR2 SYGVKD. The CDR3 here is CAIGTAGGTYEQYF. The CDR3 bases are TGTGCCATAGGGACAGCGGGGGGTACCTACGAGCAGTACTTC.

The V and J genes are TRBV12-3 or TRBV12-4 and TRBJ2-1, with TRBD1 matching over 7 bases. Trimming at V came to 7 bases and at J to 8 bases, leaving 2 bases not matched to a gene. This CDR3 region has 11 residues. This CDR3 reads CASIGGDEQFF. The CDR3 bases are TGTGCCAGCATAGGGGGCGATGAGCAGTTCTTC.

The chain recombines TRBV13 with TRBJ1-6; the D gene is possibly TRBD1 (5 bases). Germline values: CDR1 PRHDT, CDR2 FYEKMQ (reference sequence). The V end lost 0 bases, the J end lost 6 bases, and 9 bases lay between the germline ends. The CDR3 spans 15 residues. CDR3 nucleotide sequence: TGTGCCAGCAGCTTAGGGGCAGGGCTTAATTCACCCCTCCACTTT. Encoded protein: CASSLGAGLNSPLHF. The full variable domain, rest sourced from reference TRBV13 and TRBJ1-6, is AAGVIQSPRHLIKEKRETATLKCYPIPRHDTVYWYQQGPGQDPQFLISFYEKMQSDKGSIPDRFSAQQFSDYHSELNMSSLELGDSALYFCASSLGAGLNSPLHFGNGTRLTVT.

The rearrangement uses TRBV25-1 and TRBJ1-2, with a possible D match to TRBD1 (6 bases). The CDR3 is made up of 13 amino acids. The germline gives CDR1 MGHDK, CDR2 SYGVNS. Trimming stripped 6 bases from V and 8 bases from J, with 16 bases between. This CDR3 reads CASREAGAGGYTF. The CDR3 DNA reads TGTGCCAGCAGGGAGGCAGGGGCGGGGGGCTACACCTTC.

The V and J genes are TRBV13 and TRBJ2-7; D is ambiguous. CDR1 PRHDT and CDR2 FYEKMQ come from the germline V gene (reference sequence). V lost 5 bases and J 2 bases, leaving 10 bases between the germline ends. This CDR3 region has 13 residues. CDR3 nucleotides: TGTGCCAGCAGCCTCCTTGGGACCTACGAGCAGTACTTC. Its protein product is CASSLLGTYEQYF.

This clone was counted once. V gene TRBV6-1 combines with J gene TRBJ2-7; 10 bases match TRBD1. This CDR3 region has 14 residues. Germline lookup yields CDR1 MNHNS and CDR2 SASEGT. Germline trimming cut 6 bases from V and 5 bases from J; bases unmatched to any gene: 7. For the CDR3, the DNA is TGTGCCAGCAGACCGGGACAGGGGAACCACGAGCAGTACTTC. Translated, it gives CASRPGQGNHEQYF.